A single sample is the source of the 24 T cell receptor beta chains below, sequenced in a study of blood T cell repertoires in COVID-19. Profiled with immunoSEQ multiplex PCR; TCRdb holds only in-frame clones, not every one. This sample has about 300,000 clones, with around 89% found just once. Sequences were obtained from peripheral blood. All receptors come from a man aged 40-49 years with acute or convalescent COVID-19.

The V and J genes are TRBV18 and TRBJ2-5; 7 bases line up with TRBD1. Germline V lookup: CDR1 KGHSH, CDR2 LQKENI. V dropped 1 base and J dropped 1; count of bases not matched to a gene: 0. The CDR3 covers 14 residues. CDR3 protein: CASSPRDSQETQYF. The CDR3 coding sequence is TGTGCCAGCTCACCACGGGACAGCCAAGAGACCCAGTACTTC. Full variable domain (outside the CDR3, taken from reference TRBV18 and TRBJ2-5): NAGVMQNPRHLVRRRGQEARLRCSPMKGHSHVYWYRQLPEEGLKFMVYLQKENIIDESGMPKERFSAEFPKEGPSILRIQQVVRGDSAAYFCASSPRDSQETQYFGPGTRLLVL.

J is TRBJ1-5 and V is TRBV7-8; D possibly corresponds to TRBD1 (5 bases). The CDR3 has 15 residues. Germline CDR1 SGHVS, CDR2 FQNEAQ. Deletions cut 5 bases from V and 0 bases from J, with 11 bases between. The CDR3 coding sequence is TGTGCCAGCAGCCTCCCGGGGGGTAGCAATCAGCCCCAGCATTTT. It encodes CASSLPGGSNQPQHF.

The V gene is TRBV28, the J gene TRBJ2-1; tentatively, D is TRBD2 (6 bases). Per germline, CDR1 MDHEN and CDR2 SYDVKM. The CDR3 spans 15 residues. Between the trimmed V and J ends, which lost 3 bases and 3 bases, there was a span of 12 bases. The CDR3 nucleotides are TGTGCCAGCAGTTTGGGGCGGGGAAGCTACAATGAGCAGTTCTTC. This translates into CASSLGRGSYNEQFF.

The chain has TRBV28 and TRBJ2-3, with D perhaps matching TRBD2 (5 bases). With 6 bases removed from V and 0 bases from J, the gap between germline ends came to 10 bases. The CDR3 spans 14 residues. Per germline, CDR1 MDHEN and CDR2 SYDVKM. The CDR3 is CASSRPGSTDTQYF. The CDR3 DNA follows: TGTGCCAGCAGCCGACCGGGGAGCACAGATACGCAGTATTTT.

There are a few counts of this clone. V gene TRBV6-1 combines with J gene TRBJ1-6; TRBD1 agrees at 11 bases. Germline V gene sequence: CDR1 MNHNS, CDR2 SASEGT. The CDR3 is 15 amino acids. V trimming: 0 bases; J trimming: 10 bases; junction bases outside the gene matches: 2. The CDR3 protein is CASSEAGTGGSPLHF. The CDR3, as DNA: TGTGCCAGCAGTGAAGCGGGGACAGGGGGATCACCCCTCCACTTT.

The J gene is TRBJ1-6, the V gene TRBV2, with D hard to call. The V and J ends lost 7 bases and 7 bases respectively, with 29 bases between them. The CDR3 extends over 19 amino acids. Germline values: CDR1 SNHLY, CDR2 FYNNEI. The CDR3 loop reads CASKAPGSFPPLVNSPLHF. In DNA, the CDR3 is TGTGCCAGCAAGGCCCCGGGATCCTTTCCGCCCTTGGTGAATTCACCCCTCCACTTT. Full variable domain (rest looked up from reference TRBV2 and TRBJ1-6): EPEVTQTPSHQVTQMGQEVILRCVPISNHLYFYWYRQILGQKVEFLVSFYNNEISEKSEIFDDQFSVERPDGSNFTLKIRSTKLEDSAMYFCASKAPGSFPPLVNSPLHFGNGTRLTVT.

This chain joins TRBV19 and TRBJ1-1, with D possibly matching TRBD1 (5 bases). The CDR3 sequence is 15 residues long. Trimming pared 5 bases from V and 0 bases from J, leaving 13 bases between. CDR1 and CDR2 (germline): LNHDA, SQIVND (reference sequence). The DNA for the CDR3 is TGTGCCAGTAGTGGGCGGGGCAGCATGAACACTGAAGCTTTCTTT. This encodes CASSGRGSMNTEAFF.

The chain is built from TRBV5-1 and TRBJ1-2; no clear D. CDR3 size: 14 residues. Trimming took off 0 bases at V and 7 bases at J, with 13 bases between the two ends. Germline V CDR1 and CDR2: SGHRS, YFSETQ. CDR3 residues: CASSLDPGWGGYTF. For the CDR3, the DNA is TGCGCCAGCAGCTTGGATCCGGGGTGGGGTGGCTACACCTTC.

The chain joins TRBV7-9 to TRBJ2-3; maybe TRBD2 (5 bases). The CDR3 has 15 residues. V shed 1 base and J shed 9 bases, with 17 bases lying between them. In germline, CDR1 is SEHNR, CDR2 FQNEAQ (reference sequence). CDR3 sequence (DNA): TGTGCCAGCAGCTTAGACCTGGGCCCCGAGGGAACGCAGTATTTT. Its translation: CASSLDLGPEGTQYF.

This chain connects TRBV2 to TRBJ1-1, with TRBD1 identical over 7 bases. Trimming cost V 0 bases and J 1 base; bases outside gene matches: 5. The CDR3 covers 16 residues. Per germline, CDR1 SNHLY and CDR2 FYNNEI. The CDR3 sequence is CASSEAQGQPNTEAFF. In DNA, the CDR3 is TGTGCCAGCAGTGAAGCGCAGGGACAGCCGAACACTGAAGCTTTCTTT.

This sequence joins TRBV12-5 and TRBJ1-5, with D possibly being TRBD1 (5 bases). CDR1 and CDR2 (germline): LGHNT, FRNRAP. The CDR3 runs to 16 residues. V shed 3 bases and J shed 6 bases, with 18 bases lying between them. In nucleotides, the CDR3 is TGTGCTAGTGGTTTACGAGTATCGGGGGGGAGTCAGCCCCAGCATTTT. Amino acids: CASGLRVSGGSQPQHF. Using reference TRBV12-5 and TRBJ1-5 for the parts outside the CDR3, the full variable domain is DARVTQTPRHKVTEMGQEVTMRCQPILGHNTVFWYRQTMMQGLELLAYFRNRAPLDDSGMPKDRFSAEMPDATLATLKIQPSEPRDSAVYFCASGLRVSGGSQPQHFGDGTRLSIL.

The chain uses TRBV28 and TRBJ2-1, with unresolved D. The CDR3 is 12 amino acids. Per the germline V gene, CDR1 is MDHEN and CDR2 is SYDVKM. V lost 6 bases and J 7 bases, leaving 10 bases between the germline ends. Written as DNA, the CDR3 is TGTGCCAGCAGGGTCGGCAGGAATGAGCAGTTCTTC. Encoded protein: CASRVGRNEQFF.

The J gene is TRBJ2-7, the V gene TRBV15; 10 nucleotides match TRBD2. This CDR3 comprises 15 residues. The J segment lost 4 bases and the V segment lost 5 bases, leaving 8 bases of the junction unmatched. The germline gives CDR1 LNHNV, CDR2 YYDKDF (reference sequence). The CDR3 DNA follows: TGTGCCACCAGCTTAAGCGGGGGGGCTACGTACGAGCAGTACTTC. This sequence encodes CATSLSGGATYEQYF. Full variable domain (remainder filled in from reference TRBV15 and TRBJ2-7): DAMVIQNPRYQVTQFGKPVTLSCSQTLNHNVMYWYQQKSSQAPKLLFHYYDKDFNNEADTPDNFQSRRPNTSFCFLDIRSPGLGDTAMYLCATSLSGGATYEQYFGPGTRLTVT.

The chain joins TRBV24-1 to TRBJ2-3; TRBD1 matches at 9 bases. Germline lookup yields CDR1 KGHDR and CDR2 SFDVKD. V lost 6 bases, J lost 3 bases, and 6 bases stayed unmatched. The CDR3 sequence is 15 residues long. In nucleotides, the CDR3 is TGTGCCACCAGTATGACAGGGGGGAATACAGATACGCAGTATTTT. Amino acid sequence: CATSMTGGNTDTQYF.

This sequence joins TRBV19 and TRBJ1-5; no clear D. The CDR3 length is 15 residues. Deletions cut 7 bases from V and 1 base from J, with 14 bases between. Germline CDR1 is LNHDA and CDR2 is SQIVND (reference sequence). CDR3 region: CASTPGGGSNQPQHF. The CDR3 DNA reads TGTGCCAGTACCCCCGGTGGCGGGAGCAATCAGCCCCAGCATTTT. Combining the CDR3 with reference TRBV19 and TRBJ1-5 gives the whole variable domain DGGITQSPKYLFRKEGQNVTLSCEQNLNHDAMYWYRQDPGQGLRLIYYSQIVNDFQKGDIAEGYSVSREKKESFPLTVTSAQKNPTAFYLCASTPGGGSNQPQHFGDGTRLSIL.

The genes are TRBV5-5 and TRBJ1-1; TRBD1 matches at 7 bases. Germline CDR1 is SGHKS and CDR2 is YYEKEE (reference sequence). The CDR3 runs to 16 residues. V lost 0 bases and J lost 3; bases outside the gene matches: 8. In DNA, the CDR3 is TGTGCCAGCAGCTTGGAAACAGGGGTGAGGTACACTGAAGCTTTCTTT. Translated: CASSLETGVRYTEAFF. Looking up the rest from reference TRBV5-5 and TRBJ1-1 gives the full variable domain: DAGVTQSPTHLIKTRGQQVTLRCSPISGHKSVSWYQQVLGQGPQFIFQYYEKEERGRGNFPDRFSARQFPNYSSELNVNALLLGDSALYLCASSLETGVRYTEAFFGQGTRLTVV.

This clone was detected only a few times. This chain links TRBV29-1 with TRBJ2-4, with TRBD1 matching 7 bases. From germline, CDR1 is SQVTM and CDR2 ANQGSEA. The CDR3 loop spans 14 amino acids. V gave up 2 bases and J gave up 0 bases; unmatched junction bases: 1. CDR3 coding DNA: TGCAGCGTTGAACAGGGGGTAGCCAAAAACATTCAGTACTTC. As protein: CSVEQGVAKNIQYF.

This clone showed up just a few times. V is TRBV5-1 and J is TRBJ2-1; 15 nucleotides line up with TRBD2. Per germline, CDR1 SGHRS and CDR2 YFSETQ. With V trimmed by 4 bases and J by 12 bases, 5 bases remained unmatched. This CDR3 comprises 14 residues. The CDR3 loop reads CASSPGTSGGLQFF. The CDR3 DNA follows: TGCGCCAGCAGCCCAGGGACTAGCGGGGGGCTGCAGTTCTTC.

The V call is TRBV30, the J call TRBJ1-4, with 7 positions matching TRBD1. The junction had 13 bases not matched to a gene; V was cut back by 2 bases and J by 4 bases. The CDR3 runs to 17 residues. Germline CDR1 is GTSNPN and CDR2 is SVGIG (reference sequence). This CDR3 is CAWSSLNPGQLNEKLFF. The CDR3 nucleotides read TGTGCCTGGAGTTCCCTTAATCCGGGACAGCTTAATGAAAAACTGTTTTTT.

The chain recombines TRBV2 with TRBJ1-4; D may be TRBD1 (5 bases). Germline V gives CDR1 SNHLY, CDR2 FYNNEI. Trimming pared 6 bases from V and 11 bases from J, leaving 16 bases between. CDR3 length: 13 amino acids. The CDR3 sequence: CASRRGVLGKLFF. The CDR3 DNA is TGTGCCAGCAGGCGGGGGGTATTAGGGAAACTGTTTTTT.

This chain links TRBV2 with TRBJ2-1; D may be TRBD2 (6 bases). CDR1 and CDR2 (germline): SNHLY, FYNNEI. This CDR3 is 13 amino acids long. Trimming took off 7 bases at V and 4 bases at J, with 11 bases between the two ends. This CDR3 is CASTPGGYNEQFF. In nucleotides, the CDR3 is TGTGCCAGCACCCCCGGGGGATACAATGAGCAGTTCTTC.

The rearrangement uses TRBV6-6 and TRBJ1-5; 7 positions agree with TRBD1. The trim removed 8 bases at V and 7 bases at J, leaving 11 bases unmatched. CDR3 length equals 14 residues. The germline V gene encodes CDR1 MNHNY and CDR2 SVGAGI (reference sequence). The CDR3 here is CASASTGLGQPQHF. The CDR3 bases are TGTGCCAGCGCCTCGACAGGGCTAGGGCAGCCCCAGCATTTT.

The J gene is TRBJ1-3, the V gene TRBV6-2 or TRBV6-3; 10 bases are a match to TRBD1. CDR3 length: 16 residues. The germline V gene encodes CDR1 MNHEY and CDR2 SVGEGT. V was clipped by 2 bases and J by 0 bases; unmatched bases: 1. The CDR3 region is CASSYGTGDSGNTIYF. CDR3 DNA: TGTGCCAGCAGTTACGGGACAGGGGACTCTGGAAACACCATATATTTT.

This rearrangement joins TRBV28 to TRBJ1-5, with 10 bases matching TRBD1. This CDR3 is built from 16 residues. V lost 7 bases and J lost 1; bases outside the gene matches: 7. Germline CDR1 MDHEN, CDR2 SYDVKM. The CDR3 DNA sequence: TGTGCCAGCACCATTTCGGACAGGGGGAGCAATCAGCCCCAGCATTTT. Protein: CASTISDRGSNQPQHF.